The T cell receptor beta chain under discussion was sequenced for a study of T-cell reconstitution after alpha-beta-depleted transplantation in children. Preparation of the TCRbeta library was carried out with unique molecular identifiers. TCRdb itself ran the PCR reads through MiXCR, one entry per CDR3 protein. The sample lists about 290,000 distinct CDR3 sequences; about a tenth were seen once. This clonotype has only a few counts. Germline values: CDR1 MNHEY, CDR2 SVGAGI. J was trimmed by 1 base and V by 3 bases; bases with no gene match: 7. The CDR3 has 16 residues. The rearrangement joins TRBV6-5 to TRBJ2-5, with 8 nucleotides matching TRBD2. This receptor was taken from a boy younger than two with acute myeloid leukemia, due to receive a stem cell transplant. The sequencing here drew on PBMCs, taken before TCRalphabeta/CD19-depleted stem cell transplant. CDR3 coding DNA: TGTGCCAGCAGTTATTTGAGCGGGGGCCTCCAAGAGACCCAGTACTTC. Protein sequence: CASSYLSGGLQETQYF.